Below are 2 T cell receptor beta chains sequenced from a single sample in a study of regulatory T cells in long-lasting Graves disease. The time point is: newly diagnosed GD, antithyroid drugs for less than 3 months. The TCR library was prepared using RNA isolated from PBMCs. Building the TCR beta libraries relied on iRepertoire HTBI primers, and CDR3 regions underwent Arm-PCR. Each CDR3 protein gets one entry after TCRdb re-called the multiplex PCR reads with MiXCR. The sample includes 350,000 to 500,000 distinct CDR3 sequences, less than 20% of them seen just once. The sample was also linked to a second study, of T cells in Graves' hyperthyroidism and ophthalmopathy.

Source: peripheral blood mononuclear cells (PBMCs), taken at new diagnosis, from a patient treated with antithyroid drugs. These receptors all stem from a woman aged 18-30 years with Graves disease.

This clonotype was recorded a few times. The chain couples TRBV19 to TRBJ1-5, with a possible D match to TRBD1 (5 bases). This CDR3 is 16 amino acids long. V was cut by 8 bases and J by 4 bases, with 21 bases left in between. Germline loops: CDR1 LNHDA, CDR2 SQIVND (reference sequence). The CDR3 DNA reads TGTGCCAGTCGCGGCTTGGTTGGGGCAAGAAATCAGCCCCAGCATTTT. This sequence encodes CASRGLVGARNQPQHF.

The chain has TRBV20-1 and TRBJ2-3, with 9 bases lining up with TRBD2. After removal of 5 bases from V and 4 bases from J, the junction contained 10 bases not matched to a gene. The V gene's germline CDR1 is DFQATT and CDR2 SNEGSKA (reference sequence). The CDR3 totals 15 residues. DNA for the CDR3: TGCAGTGCTGCCCCCCTCAGCGGGAGGCCAGATACGCAGTATTTT. This encodes CSAAPLSGRPDTQYF.